These 2 T cell receptor beta chains were sequenced from one sample in a study of T cell responses to AZD1222 COVID-19 vaccine. Generated by immunoSEQ multiplex PCR, the TCRdb table keeps only in-frame clones and is missing some. The table lists 150,000 or so clones, 85% to 95% of them singletons. The source material was peripheral blood, sampled on day 0 of AZD1222 vaccination. These receptors originate from an adult in good health.

The gene calls are TRBV4-3 and TRBJ1-4; tentative D call: TRBD1 (6 bases). The germline V and J ends were trimmed by 4 bases and 8 bases, with 17 bases remaining between them. The CDR3 runs 15 residues. CDR1 is LGHNA and CDR2 is YSLEER in the germline V gene. In nucleotides, the CDR3 is TGCGCCAGCAGCCGAGAAGGGGGTGTCGGGGAAAAACTGTTTTTT. It is translated as CASSREGGVGEKLFF.

The gene calls are TRBV11-3 and TRBJ2-5, with TRBD2 as a possible D gene (5 bases). Germline CDR1 SGHNT, CDR2 YENEEA. The CDR3 has 13 residues. Trimming took 8 bases from V and 6 from J, leaving 16 bases between them. Here the CDR3 reads CASPRRAMKTQYF. Written as DNA, the CDR3 is TGTGCCAGCCCTCGGCGGGCGATGAAGACCCAGTACTTC.